This T cell receptor beta chain was captured by sequencing in a study of blood T cell repertoires in COVID-19. Background on the study: Nucleic acid was either cDNA or gDNA, and it came from T cells, B-cell-depleted T cells, or PBMCs.

Data came from immunoSEQ multiplex PCR; TCRdb stores just in-frame clones and leaves some out. The data contain approximately 70,000 clones, nearly 80% of them singletons. CDR3 length: 15 residues. The germline V gene has CDR1 SGHTA and CDR2 FQGTGA. V was shortened by 2 bases and J by 8 bases, with 15 bases between the two germline ends. Sequencing used peripheral blood. The receptor's source is a woman aged 55 to 70 with acute or convalescent COVID-19. The chain has TRBV7-3 and TRBJ1-4; a weak D match, TRBD1 (5 bases). The CDR3 DNA is TGTGCCAGCAGCTTATTGGGGGGAAAGGAAGAAAAACTGTTTTTT. It codes for CASSLLGGKEEKLFF. Full variable domain (remainder filled in from reference TRBV7-3 and TRBJ1-4): GAGVSQTPSNKVTEKGKYVELRCDPISGHTALYWYRQSLGQGPEFLIYFQGTGAADDSGLPNDRFFAVRPEGSVSTLKIQRTERGDSAVYLCASSLLGGKEEKLFFGSGTQLSVL.